These 3 T cell receptor beta chains originate from one sample sequenced in a study of cytomegalovirus exposure and HLA in healthy donors. PCR was performed using 60 Vbeta and 13 Jbeta primers. Clones were sequenced by immunoSEQ multiplex PCR, and TCRdb holds only the in-frame ones, with some missing. The table lists under 130,000 clones, over 60% of them singletons. The specimen was PBMCs. The receptors originated from a man in his forties or fifties in good health and CMV-seropositive.

The chain carries TRBV30 and TRBJ1-2; 9 bases agree with TRBD1. The germline V gene encodes CDR1 GTSNPN and CDR2 SVGIG (reference sequence). The CDR3 is 14 residues long. Trimming cost V 4 bases and J 3 bases; bases outside gene matches: 6. CDR3 protein: CAWTRQGVYYGYTF. The CDR3 DNA sequence: TGTGCCTGGACCCGACAGGGGGTATACTATGGCTACACCTTC.

This chain joins TRBV19 and TRBJ2-3; no reliable D call. The CDR3 loop spans 14 amino acids. V dropped 7 bases and J dropped 3 bases, with 14 bases sitting between them. Per the germline V gene, CDR1 is LNHDA and CDR2 is SQIVND (reference sequence). CDR3 loop: CASTEALSTDTQYF. DNA of the CDR3: TGTGCCAGTACTGAAGCCTTATCTACAGATACGCAGTATTTT. Together with reference TRBV19 and TRBJ2-3, the CDR3 gives the full variable domain: DGGITQSPKYLFRKEGQNVTLSCEQNLNHDAMYWYRQDPGQGLRLIYYSQIVNDFQKGDIAEGYSVSREKKESFPLTVTSAQKNPTAFYLCASTEALSTDTQYFGPGTRLTVL.

This clone was detected only a few times. The chain couples TRBV27 to TRBJ2-1; TRBD2 might be the D (6 bases). The CDR3 consists of 19 residues. Trimming took off 2 bases at V and 2 bases at J, with 22 bases between the two ends. Per germline, CDR1 MNHEY and CDR2 SMNVEV (reference sequence). The CDR3 region is CASSLALFGRKVTYNEQFF. CDR3 in DNA: TGTGCCAGCAGTTTAGCTCTATTCGGGAGAAAGGTGACCTACAATGAGCAGTTCTTC.